These 20 T cell receptor beta chains came from one sample sequenced in a study of T cell changes during pregnancy in multiple sclerosis. The table came from immunoSEQ multiplex PCR; TCRdb's copy has only in-frame clones and leaves some out. This repertoire shows 65,000 to 85,000 clones, 92% found once; its top ten account for more than 1.1%. The specimen was peripheral blood, collected after pregnancy. These receptors were collected from a female donor with multiple sclerosis, enrolled in a pregnancy study.

This clone has a single count. The V and J genes are TRBV25-1 and TRBJ2-2, with a weak D call TRBD2 (5 bases). There are 15 residues in the CDR3. Trimming pared 1 base from V and 8 bases from J, leaving 14 bases between. In germline, CDR1 is MGHDK, CDR2 SYGVNS. The CDR3 is CASSEFSWGAGELFF. The CDR3 DNA follows: TGTGCCAGCAGTGAATTTTCGTGGGGAGCAGGGGAGCTGTTTTTT.

This chain uses TRBV4-1 with TRBJ2-7; D is ambiguous. Germline V lookup: CDR1 MGHRA, CDR2 YSYEKL. The CDR3 is 12 amino acids. Trimming stripped 0 bases from V and 6 bases from J, with 6 bases between. CDR3 region: CASSQDGGEQYF. The DNA of the CDR3 is TGCGCCAGCAGCCAAGACGGCGGCGAGCAGTACTTC.

This clone appeared a few times. The rearrangement joins TRBV29-1 to TRBJ2-6; perhaps TRBD1 as D (5 bases). In germline, CDR1 is SQVTM, CDR2 ANQGSEA. This CDR3 has 15 amino acids. V was clipped by 6 bases and J by 4 bases, with 16 bases between them. The chain's CDR3 is CSVSPEGEGANVLTF. CDR3 sequence (DNA): TGCAGCGTCTCCCCGGAAGGGGAAGGGGCCAACGTCCTGACTTTC.

This clone was seen a handful of times. The chain employs TRBV25-1 and TRBJ1-1; D not resolved. Trimming took off 4 bases at V and 3 bases at J, with 6 bases between the two ends. Germline CDR1 and CDR2: MGHDK and SYGVNS. The CDR3 is 12 residues long. This CDR3 is CASSVGDTEAFF. The CDR3 DNA reads as TGTGCCAGCAGTGTCGGGGACACTGAAGCTTTCTTT.

This chain uses TRBV7-2 with TRBJ1-4; TRBD1 aligns across 7 bases. CDR3 length equals 15 residues. Trimming at V came to 7 bases and at J to 3 bases, leaving 8 bases not matched to a gene. Looked up from germline, CDR1 is SGHTA and CDR2 is FQGNSA. CDR3 in amino acids: CASTPRQGPNEKLFF. CDR3 nucleotide sequence: TGTGCCAGCACCCCAAGACAGGGACCTAATGAAAAACTGTTTTTT.

The J gene is TRBJ1-5, the V gene TRBV7-9, with 7 bases that match TRBD1. Trimming at V came to 5 bases and at J to 6 bases, leaving 7 bases not matched to a gene. Germline V lookup: CDR1 SEHNR, CDR2 FQNEAQ (reference sequence). The CDR3 loop spans 14 amino acids. The DNA of the CDR3 is TGTGCCAGCAGCGGTACAGGGGTCAGTCAGCCCCAGCATTTT. Residues: CASSGTGVSQPQHF.

The chain carries TRBV10-2 and TRBJ1-1, with a tentative D call TRBD1 (5 bases). This CDR3 contains 13 residues. CDR1 and CDR2 (germline): WSHSY, SAAADI. V shed 7 bases and J shed 6 bases, with 15 bases lying between them. The DNA of the CDR3 is TGCGCCAGCACCCATACTACCAGGGCTGAAGCTTTCTTT. Translation gives CASTHTTRAEAFF.

This chain links TRBV5-6 with TRBJ2-5; no definite D call. V lost 0 bases, J lost 0 bases, and 12 bases lay in between. This CDR3 is 16 amino acids long. CDR1 and CDR2 (germline): SGHDT, YYEEEE. In DNA, the CDR3 is TGTGCCAGCAGCTTGGGTACCAGAACAGACCAAGAGACCCAGTACTTC. This translates into CASSLGTRTDQETQYF.

This chain uses TRBV10-3 with TRBJ2-4; D remains ambiguous. Trimming pared 6 bases from V and 0 bases from J, leaving 6 bases between. The CDR3 has 13 amino acids. Germline V gene sequence: CDR1 ENHRY, CDR2 SYGVKD. The chain's CDR3 is CAISPGAKNIQYF. The CDR3 DNA follows: TGTGCCATCAGCCCCGGAGCCAAAAACATTCAGTACTTC.

The DNA for the CDR3 is TGTGCCTGGAGTTCGCAGGCAGAAGCTTTCTTT. Its protein product is CAWSSQAEAFF. The V and J genes are TRBV30 and TRBJ1-1; D unresolved. Germline values: CDR1 GTSNPN, CDR2 SVGIG (reference sequence). The CDR3 is made up of 11 amino acids. With 2 bases removed from V and 8 bases from J, the gap between germline ends came to 9 bases.

The chain employs TRBV7-2 and TRBJ2-5; 10 positions agree with TRBD2. J was trimmed by 4 bases and V by 1 base; bases with no gene match: 9. Per germline, CDR1 SGHTA and CDR2 FQGNSA. This CDR3 contains 17 residues. The CDR3 protein is CASSLGLAGVVRETQYF. The CDR3 region has the DNA TGTGCCAGCAGCTTAGGGCTAGCGGGAGTGGTGCGAGAGACCCAGTACTTC.

The chain links TRBV6-1 to TRBJ1-1; D may be TRBD1 (5 bases). Germline V gene data show CDR1 as MNHNS and CDR2 as SASEGT. V was trimmed by 4 bases and J by 1 base, leaving 10 bases between them. The CDR3 runs to 14 residues. The CDR3 coding sequence is TGTGCCAGCAGTGGTCAAGGGGCGAACACTGAAGCTTTCTTT. The encoded protein is CASSGQGANTEAFF.

This chain connects TRBV5-1 to TRBJ2-1; 8 nucleotides agree with TRBD2. Germline CDR1 reads SGHRS; CDR2 reads YFSETQ. The CDR3 sequence is 15 residues long. With 0 bases clipped from V and 7 bases from J, the junction kept 6 bases outside the gene matches. CDR3 protein: CASSLESGRINEQFF. CDR3 bases: TGCGCCAGCAGCTTGGAGAGCGGGAGAATAAATGAGCAGTTCTTC.

The sample holds one count of this clone. CDR3 protein: CASSNAGQTYGYTF. The CDR3 coding sequence is TGTGCCAGCAGCAACGCGGGACAGACCTATGGCTACACCTTC. The chain recombines TRBV5-5 with TRBJ1-2; 7 bases align to TRBD1. Trimming cost V 4 bases and J 4 bases; bases outside gene matches: 7. The germline V gene encodes CDR1 SGHKS and CDR2 YYEKEE (reference sequence). CDR3 size: 14 residues.

The J gene is TRBJ1-5, the V gene TRBV7-2; possibly TRBD1 for D (5 bases). Germline lookup yields CDR1 SGHTA and CDR2 FQGNSA. V was trimmed by 5 bases and J by 4 bases, leaving 15 bases between them. This CDR3 is built from 15 residues. CDR3 in DNA: TGTGCCAGCAGCGGCGGGGGAGCCCGAAATCAGCCCCAGCATTTT. This sequence encodes CASSGGGARNQPQHF.

The chain carries TRBV28 and TRBJ2-1; no reliable D call. CDR3 length equals 15 residues. V shed 2 bases and J shed 0 bases, with 8 bases lying between them. The V gene's germline CDR1 is MDHEN and CDR2 SYDVKM. Here the CDR3 DNA reads TGTGCCAGCAGTTTACCGCTGAGCTCCTACAATGAGCAGTTCTTC. As protein: CASSLPLSSYNEQFF.

This chain connects TRBV28 to TRBJ1-4; TRBD1 is a possible D gene (5 bases). V was pared by 6 bases and J by 4 bases, with 12 bases between. Germline V gives CDR1 MDHEN, CDR2 SYDVKM. The CDR3 totals 14 residues. In nucleotides, the CDR3 is TGTGCCAGCAGACAACAGGTCTATAATGAAAAACTGTTTTTT. This translates into CASRQQVYNEKLFF.

The chain has TRBV19 and TRBJ2-1; TRBD2 matches 12 bases. After removal of 3 bases from V and 7 bases from J, the junction contained 7 bases not matched to a gene. Germline CDR1 LNHDA, CDR2 SQIVND (reference sequence). The CDR3 has 16 amino acids. The CDR3 DNA follows: TGTGCCAGTAGTATTTCCCTAGCGGGAGGGTGGAATGAGCAGTTCTTC. It specifies CASSISLAGGWNEQFF.

This sequence joins TRBV12-5 and TRBJ2-1; 12 nucleotides align to TRBD2. With V trimmed by 0 bases and J by 1 base, 13 bases remained unmatched. Germline loops: CDR1 LGHNT, CDR2 FRNRAP. The CDR3 has 21 amino acids. This CDR3 is CASGLVHLRLAGEGSYNEQFF. In DNA form, the CDR3 reads TGTGCTAGTGGTTTGGTACATCTGAGACTAGCGGGAGAGGGGTCCTACAATGAGCAGTTCTTC.

In its sample, this clone was seen once. V is TRBV28 and J is TRBJ2-7; possibly TRBD1 for D (6 bases). V was cut by 2 bases and J by 3 bases, with 14 bases left in between. Germline CDR1 MDHEN, CDR2 SYDVKM. The CDR3 has 15 residues. CDR3 in DNA: TGTGCCAGCAGTTTAACAGGGCAAGGGATCTACGAGCAGTACTTC. This translates into CASSLTGQGIYEQYF.